These 31 T cell receptor beta chains came from one sample sequenced in a study of T cell repertoires in cytomegalovirus infection. No antigen has been assigned to these receptors. TCRdb passed the reads through MiXCR, listing each CDR3 protein once. The sample includes hundreds of thousands of distinct CDR3 sequences, 29% seen only once; the top ten take around 20%. The sample here was cultured PBMCs, taken from culture after CMV antigen stimulation. These receptors came from a human donor in good health (CMV status not recorded). Some clones in this sample may be carry-over from other donors' samples.

The chain joins TRBV2 to TRBJ2-3; D remains unclear. Germline CDR1 and CDR2: SNHLY and FYNNEI. The CDR3 contains 15 residues. V was trimmed by 0 bases and J by 1 base, leaving 8 bases between them. CDR3 residues: CASSEAASGTDTQYF. In nucleotides, the CDR3 is TGTGCCAGCAGTGAAGCGGCGTCGGGCACAGATACGCAGTATTTT.

The chain has TRBV28 and TRBJ1-4; D gene uncertain. The length of the CDR3 is 13 residues. Deletions cut 3 bases from V and 10 bases from J, with 12 bases between. Germline V gene sequence: CDR1 MDHEN, CDR2 SYDVKM. CDR3 in DNA: TGTGCCAGCAGTTTTGTACCGAACGGAAAACTGTTTTTT. It yields the protein CASSFVPNGKLFF. Full variable domain (outside the CDR3, taken from reference TRBV28 and TRBJ1-4): DVKVTQSSRYLVKRTGEKVFLECVQDMDHENMFWYRQDPGLGLRLIYFSYDVKMKEKGDIPEGYSVSREKKERFSLILESASTNQTSMYLCASSFVPNGKLFFGSGTQLSVL.

This clonotype was found a few times. The V call is TRBV11-2, the J call TRBJ2-1, with TRBD2 matching 8 bases. CDR1 and CDR2 from the germline V gene are SGHAT and FQNNGV. This CDR3 has 15 residues. The V and J ends lost 3 bases and 4 bases, in that order; junction bases with no gene match: 5. Written as DNA, the CDR3 is TGTGCCAGCAGCTTTCCGGGACTAGGGTACAATGAGCAGTTCTTC. Translating it yields CASSFPGLGYNEQFF.

This chain connects TRBV6-4 to TRBJ1-2; a possible D gene is TRBD1 (6 bases). Germline V CDR1 and CDR2: MRHNA, SNTAGT. The CDR3 contains 16 residues. V gave up 2 bases and J gave up 3 bases, with 16 bases separating them. CDR3 region: CASSDLGGQTYYGYTF. In nucleotides, the CDR3 is TGTGCCAGCAGTGACCTGGGGGGGCAGACGTACTATGGCTACACCTTC.

This sequence joins TRBV10-3 and TRBJ2-7, with D possibly matching TRBD1 (6 bases). Germline CDR1 and CDR2: ENHRY and SYGVKD. V gave up 5 bases and J gave up 7 bases, with 15 bases separating them. The CDR3 is 13 amino acids. CDR3: CAISQTGLWEQYF. For the CDR3, the DNA is TGTGCCATCAGTCAGACAGGCCTTTGGGAGCAGTACTTC.

This chain links TRBV19 with TRBJ2-1, with 7 positions matching TRBD2. Germline V gene lookup returns CDR1 LNHDA and CDR2 SQIVND (reference sequence). CDR3 length: 16 amino acids. The ends lost 2 bases at V and 3 bases at J; junction bases unmatched: 7. The CDR3 DNA reads as TGTGCCAGTAGTATAAGGGCTAGCGGTATCTACAATGAGCAGTTCTTC. It yields the protein CASSIRASGIYNEQFF.

This clonotype was counted a few times. DNA of the CDR3: TGTGCCAGCGAGACGGGCAACAATGAGCAGTTCTTC. Amino acid sequence: CASETGNNEQFF. The chain carries TRBV10-3 and TRBJ2-1; D uncertain. V lost 10 bases, J lost 5 bases, and 12 bases lay in between. Germline V gene data show CDR1 as ENHRY and CDR2 as SYGVKD. This CDR3 is built from 12 residues.

The V and J genes are TRBV28 and TRBJ1-1, with unresolved D. V dropped 3 bases and J dropped 7 bases, with 6 bases sitting between them. Germline-derived CDR1 and CDR2 are MDHEN and SYDVKM. This CDR3 region has 11 residues. The CDR3 DNA is TGTGCCAGCAGTTTTCACTTTGAAGCTTTCTTT. This encodes CASSFHFEAFF.

This sequence joins TRBV29-1 and TRBJ2-6; TRBD1 aligns across 7 bases. Losses at the gene ends were 5 bases for V and 0 bases for J; bases not matched to a gene: 10. Germline values: CDR1 SQVTM, CDR2 ANQGSEA. This CDR3 has 17 residues. The CDR3 coding sequence is TGCAGCGTTCACGGACAGGCCCATAGCTCTGGGGCCAACGTCCTGACTTTC. This sequence encodes CSVHGQAHSSGANVLTF.

The gene calls are TRBV19 and TRBJ2-2; D gene uncertain. V lost 7 bases and J 4 bases, leaving 16 bases between the germline ends. Germline CDR1 reads LNHDA; CDR2 reads SQIVND (reference sequence). The CDR3 consists of 15 residues. The CDR3 is CASTSGSFATGELFF. DNA for the CDR3: TGTGCCAGTACCTCCGGGTCATTCGCCACCGGGGAGCTGTTTTTT.

There are a few counts of this clonotype. This sequence joins TRBV7-9 and TRBJ2-1, with D possibly being TRBD1 or TRBD2 (5 bases each). The CDR3 covers 16 residues. The germline V gene encodes CDR1 SEHNR and CDR2 FQNEAQ (reference sequence). V lost 5 bases, J lost 5 bases, and 19 bases lay in between. The CDR3 sequence is CASSRRDQAADNEQFF. CDR3 in DNA: TGTGCCAGCAGCCGTCGGGACCAAGCGGCGGACAATGAGCAGTTCTTC.

The rearrangement links TRBV24-1 to TRBJ1-2; a possible D gene is TRBD1 (6 bases). From germline, CDR1 is KGHDR and CDR2 SFDVKD. The CDR3 sequence is 14 residues long. The V gene lost 0 bases and the J gene lost 8 bases, with 12 bases spanning the gap. In DNA, the CDR3 is TGTGCCACCAGTGATTTGCAGGGGCGTACGGGCTACACCTTC. This codes for CATSDLQGRTGYTF.

This clonotype was detected only a few times. This sequence joins TRBV6-5 and TRBJ2-1; 8 nucleotides line up with TRBD2. The CDR3 covers 14 residues. CDR1 and CDR2 from the germline V gene are MNHEY and SVGAGI. With 8 bases clipped from V and 5 bases from J, the junction kept 8 bases outside the gene matches. CDR3 protein: CASHPSGRNNEQFF. CDR3 nucleotide sequence: TGTGCCAGCCACCCCAGCGGGAGAAACAATGAGCAGTTCTTC.

The gene calls are TRBV7-9 and TRBJ2-7, with TRBD2 as a possible D gene (7 bases). This CDR3 region has 11 residues. Germline V lookup: CDR1 SEHNR, CDR2 FQNEAQ (reference sequence). Trimming cost V 7 bases and J 13 bases, with 17 bases left between them. This chain's CDR3 is CASTLGRGLYF. The CDR3 DNA is TGTGCCAGCACCCTTGGGCGGGGGCTTTACTTC.

The J gene is TRBJ2-1, the V gene TRBV6-1; a possible D gene is TRBD2 (5 bases). Germline CDR1 MNHNS, CDR2 SASEGT. V was clipped by 5 bases and J by 3 bases, with 11 bases between them. The CDR3 consists of 14 residues. The CDR3 DNA reads as TGTGCCAGCAGTCCCCGCAGCGGCTACAATGAGCAGTTCTTC. Amino acid sequence: CASSPRSGYNEQFF.

The CDR3 spells CASSLRPPSYNEQFF. In nucleotides, the CDR3 is TGTGCCAGCAGTTTACGTCCTCCCTCCTACAATGAGCAGTTCTTC. V usage is TRBV27 and J usage is TRBJ2-1; D remains ambiguous. Trimming took off 2 bases at V and 0 bases at J, with 8 bases between the two ends. This CDR3 spans 15 amino acids. The germline V gene encodes CDR1 MNHEY and CDR2 SMNVEV (reference sequence).

The gene calls are TRBV7-8 and TRBJ2-5; maybe TRBD1 (5 bases). The CDR3 contains 13 residues. Trimming left V 0 bases short and J 5 bases short, with 7 bases between. The V gene's germline CDR1 is SGHVS and CDR2 FQNEAQ. CDR3 nucleotide sequence: TGTGCCAGCAGCTTAGCGGCAGGGGAGACCCAGTACTTC. The encoded protein is CASSLAAGETQYF.

This clonotype appeared a few times. V gene TRBV14 combines with J gene TRBJ2-7; 11 bases match TRBD2. Germline lookup yields CDR1 SGHDN and CDR2 FVKESK. Germline trimming cut 5 bases from V and 4 bases from J; bases unmatched to any gene: 7. The CDR3 consists of 15 residues. The CDR3, as DNA: TGTGCCAGCAGCAGGTGGACTAGCGGGCTTTACGAGCAGTACTTC. Its protein is CASSRWTSGLYEQYF.

The chain has TRBV7-2 and TRBJ2-1; 9 bases map to TRBD2. V dropped 5 bases and J dropped 4; count of bases not matched to a gene: 12. Germline V gives CDR1 SGHTA, CDR2 FQGNSA. CDR3 size: 17 residues. CDR3 sequence: CASSPRISGRAYNEQFF. CDR3 DNA sequence: TGTGCCAGCAGCCCGCGGATTAGCGGGAGAGCTTACAATGAGCAGTTCTTC. Full variable domain (remainder filled in from reference TRBV7-2 and TRBJ2-1): GAGVSQSPSNKVTEKGKDVELRCDPISGHTALYWYRQSLGQGLEFLIYFQGNSAPDKSGLPSDRFSAERTGGSVSTLTIQRTQQEDSAVYLCASSPRISGRAYNEQFFGPGTRLTVL.

This clonotype was detected once. A much larger clone is a single base away; this may be a read error. The V call is TRBV7-9, the J call TRBJ2-7, with D perhaps TRBD1 (6 bases). This CDR3 contains 13 residues. V was pared by 5 bases and J by 0 bases, with 8 bases between. Germline V lookup: CDR1 SEHNR, CDR2 FQNEAQ (reference sequence). CDR3 in amino acids: CASSRDISYEQYF. The CDR3 DNA reads as TGTGCCAGCAGCCGGGACATCTCCTACGAGCAGTACTTC.

This chain links TRBV12-5 with TRBJ1-5; 11 bases are a match to TRBD1. V was pared by 5 bases and J by 9 bases, with 3 bases of the junction left unmatched. Germline V gene lookup returns CDR1 LGHNT and CDR2 FRNRAP. This CDR3 spans 13 amino acids. The CDR3 DNA is TGTGCTAGTGGTATGGACAGGGGGCGGCCCCAGCATTTT. Translation gives CASGMDRGRPQHF.

This clonotype turned up a few times. The chain is built from TRBV6-1 and TRBJ1-5; TRBD1 matches 8 bases. Germline CDR1 reads MNHNS; CDR2 reads SASEGT. Germline trimming cut 6 bases from V and 5 bases from J; bases unmatched to any gene: 6. The CDR3 spans 14 residues. The CDR3 DNA reads as TGTGCCAGCAGACGCACAGGGGGGGATCAGCCCCAGCATTTT. It codes for CASRRTGGDQPQHF.

This clonotype has at least ten counts. The chain couples TRBV4-2 to TRBJ1-1; 8 nucleotides match TRBD1. The CDR3 length is 14 residues. The germline gives CDR1 LGHNA, CDR2 YNFKEQ. V shed 3 bases and J 4 bases; nucleotides not matched to a gene: 4. The CDR3 coding sequence is TGTGCCAGCAGCCACCCTGGACAGGGCACTGAAGCTTTCTTT. Translating gives CASSHPGQGTEAFF.

The chain joins TRBV7-8 to TRBJ1-2, with D unresolved. Trimming took off 1 base at V and 3 bases at J, with 12 bases between the two ends. Germline V gene lookup returns CDR1 SGHVS and CDR2 FQNEAQ. The CDR3 sequence is 15 residues long. Written as DNA, the CDR3 is TGTGCCAGCAGCTTAGGCGCCTCGCTTGACTATGGCTACACCTTC. Translating it yields CASSLGASLDYGYTF.

This clonotype was recorded a few times. The V gene is TRBV20-1, the J gene TRBJ2-6; no clear D gene. Germline V lookup: CDR1 DFQATT, CDR2 SNEGSKA (reference sequence). Deletions cut 1 base from V and 0 bases from J, with 4 bases between. CDR3 size: 14 residues. The CDR3 coding sequence is TGCAGTGCTAGAGTCATCTCTGGGGCCAACGTCCTGACTTTC. Translated, it gives CSARVISGANVLTF.

The gene calls are TRBV7-3 and TRBJ1-2, with 7 bases fitting TRBD1. The CDR3 spans 13 residues. Trimming took 5 bases from V and 6 from J; bases not matched to a gene: 6. In germline, CDR1 is SGHTA, CDR2 FQGTGA. The DNA for the CDR3 is TGTGCCAGCAGCCCCGGACAGGCCCATGGCTACACCTTC. This translates into CASSPGQAHGYTF.

J is TRBJ2-7 and V is TRBV9; D gene ambiguous. Germline CDR1 and CDR2: SGDLS and YYNGEE. The CDR3 contains 14 residues. V lost 0 bases, J lost 2 bases, and 9 bases lay in between. This chain's CDR3 is CASSVAAGPYEQYF. The DNA for the CDR3 is TGTGCCAGCAGCGTAGCGGCAGGACCCTACGAGCAGTACTTC. Full variable domain (rest looked up from reference TRBV9 and TRBJ2-7): DSGVTQTPKHLITATGQRVTLRCSPRSGDLSVYWYQQSLDQGLQFLIQYYNGEERAKGNILERFSAQQFPDLHSELNLSSLELGDSALYFCASSVAAGPYEQYFGPGTRLTVT.

V gene TRBV28 combines with J gene TRBJ2-5, with TRBD2 matching over 7 bases. This CDR3 spans 14 amino acids. Germline CDR1 MDHEN, CDR2 SYDVKM. The V gene end was trimmed by 2 bases and the J gene end by 7 bases; junction bases not matched to a gene: 7. The CDR3, as DNA: TGTGCCAGCAGTTTAAGGACGGTAGCGGGGACCCAGTACTTC. Amino acid sequence: CASSLRTVAGTQYF. The full variable domain, its missing parts supplied by reference TRBV28 and TRBJ2-5, is DVKVTQSSRYLVKRTGEKVFLECVQDMDHENMFWYRQDPGLGLRLIYFSYDVKMKEKGDIPEGYSVSREKKERFSLILESASTNQTSMYLCASSLRTVAGTQYFGPGTRLLVL.

This clonotype has more than one count but fewer than ten. The chain employs TRBV11-2 and TRBJ1-1; 7 nucleotides agree with TRBD1. CDR3 length: 15 residues. From germline, CDR1 is SGHAT and CDR2 FQNNGV. With V trimmed by 1 base and J by 1 base, 3 bases remained unmatched. CDR3 sequence (DNA): TGTGCCAGCAGCTTAGCAGGGGGGCCGAACACTGAAGCTTTCTTT. Protein: CASSLAGGPNTEAFF.

This rearrangement joins TRBV2 to TRBJ2-3, with 8 positions matching TRBD1. V was clipped by 7 bases and J by 2 bases; unmatched bases: 5. The V gene's germline CDR1 is SNHLY and CDR2 FYNNEI. The CDR3 totals 14 residues. CDR3 protein: CASNGQGATDTQYF. The DNA for the CDR3 is TGTGCCAGCAACGGCCAGGGGGCCACAGATACGCAGTATTTT.

This clonotype was seen ten or more times. This sequence joins TRBV7-2 and TRBJ2-7, with a possible D match to TRBD1 (5 bases). The CDR3 spans 12 residues. Trimming stripped 5 bases from V and 7 bases from J, with 12 bases between. Germline V gene sequence: CDR1 SGHTA, CDR2 FQGNSA. CDR3 bases: TGTGCCAGCAGCCTGGGGCCCTGGGAGCAGTACTTC. It yields the protein CASSLGPWEQYF.